Included here is one T cell receptor beta chain sequence, with context. This sample is drawn from a study of blood T cell repertoires in COVID-19. Overall study context: Samples came from the United States, Italy and Spain, spanning acute and convalescent COVID-19.

The authors' processing: Quantification of nucleated cells was approximated via reference gene primer amplification. The method was immunoSEQ multiplex PCR; TCRdb's version includes in-frame clones alone and lacks a portion of them. V, J and clone size reflect that table, while D and trimming were determined from the DNA. The sample carries about 140,000 clones, approximately 84% recorded once. Sequenced sample: peripheral blood. The clonotype was recovered from a woman aged 55-75 years with acute or convalescent COVID-19.

Here the CDR3 DNA reads TGTGCCAGCAGTGAATCGCACAATCAGGGGTGGATCTACGAGCAGTACTTC. It specifies CASSESHNQGWIYEQYF. The chain couples TRBV6-1 to TRBJ2-7; D might be TRBD1 (6 bases). The CDR3 has 17 amino acids. Germline-derived CDR1 and CDR2 are MNHNS and SASEGT. V was clipped by 2 bases and J by 3 bases, with 20 bases between them.